This passage covers 15 T cell receptor beta chains from one sample sequenced in a study of blood T cells in healthy people across ages. A sample-barcoded 5' primer and a J-beta primer mix were used in a second PCR of about 7 to 11 cycles. TCRdb re-called the 5' RACE reads with MiXCR, one entry per CDR3 protein. This table has hundreds of thousands of distinct CDR3 sequences, around 24% appearing once. This sample was shared with a second study, whose subject was T cells of mothers and their children.

The sample comprised blood. The receptor source for this set is a boy between 10 and 17 years old in good health.

The chain links TRBV10-3 to TRBJ2-5; 10 bases agree with TRBD2. The CDR3 sequence is 14 residues long. The germline CDR1 and CDR2 sequences are ENHRY and SYGVKD. The V segment lost 9 bases and the J segment 2 bases; nucleotides outside the gene matches: 6. The CDR3 sequence: CAIHSGGTQETQYF. CDR3 nucleotide sequence: TGTGCCATACATAGCGGGGGGACTCAAGAGACCCAGTACTTC.

In the case of this clonotype: A much larger clone differs by one base, so this may be a read error. The rearrangement uses TRBV20-1 and TRBJ2-7; the D gene is possibly TRBD1 (8 bases). The germline V gene has CDR1 DFQATT and CDR2 SNEGSKA (reference sequence). The CDR3 consists of 14 residues. The V gene lost 6 bases and the J gene lost 3 bases, with 18 bases spanning the gap. CDR3 bases: TGCAGTGCGAAAAGGACAGGGAGGGGCTACGAGCAGTACTTC. This sequence encodes CSAKRTGRGYEQYF.

This clonotype appeared a few times. The chain uses TRBV4-2 and TRBJ2-5, with D tentatively TRBD2 (6 bases). CDR3 length equals 16 residues. Germline V CDR1 and CDR2: LGHNA, YNFKEQ. The ends were cut back, 4 bases at V and 4 bases at J, with 19 bases in the middle. CDR3 nucleotide sequence: TGTGCCAGCAGCCGGACCCGGGGACTTTGGGTAGAGACCCAGTACTTC. Amino acid sequence: CASSRTRGLWVETQYF.

The gene calls are TRBV20-1 and TRBJ2-5, with no clear D. The length of the CDR3 is 13 residues. With 3 bases removed from V and 7 bases from J, the gap between germline ends came to 15 bases. Germline V gene data show CDR1 as DFQATT and CDR2 as SNEGSKA (reference sequence). For the CDR3, the DNA is TGCAGTGCTAGTATGCCTAGGGAAGGGACCCAGTACTTC. It specifies CSASMPREGTQYF.

V usage is TRBV7-9 and J usage is TRBJ1-4; 7 nucleotides agree with TRBD1. Germline lookup yields CDR1 SEHNR and CDR2 FQNEAQ (reference sequence). V lost 5 bases to trimming and J lost 13 bases; unmatched junction nucleotides: 10. This CDR3 has 13 amino acids. In DNA, the CDR3 is TGTGCCAGCAGCCCAGGGGGGCCCGGTAGACTGTTTTTT. It translates to CASSPGGPGRLFF.

At least ten counts were recorded for this clonotype. V gene TRBV12-3 or TRBV12-4 combines with J gene TRBJ2-1; D is possibly TRBD1 or TRBD2 (6 bases each). This CDR3 region has 16 residues. With 3 bases removed from V and 4 bases from J, the gap between germline ends came to 16 bases. The CDR3 spells CASSLGTRQVYNEQFF. In DNA, the CDR3 is TGTGCCAGCAGTTTGGGGACTCGACAGGTTTACAATGAGCAGTTCTTC.

This clonotype was recorded once. The gene calls are TRBV28 and TRBJ1-2; 8 bases are shared with TRBD1. Unmatched junction bases numbered 6, after V lost 4 bases and J lost 8 bases. This CDR3 is built from 13 residues. Germline CDR1 is MDHEN and CDR2 is SYDVKM. In nucleotides, the CDR3 is TGTGCCAGCAGTTGGCAGGGGGCTGACGGCTACACCTTC. Protein: CASSWQGADGYTF.

This clonotype was observed a few times. The chain joins TRBV12-3 or TRBV12-4 to TRBJ2-5, with 9 bases lining up with TRBD2. CDR3 length: 15 amino acids. V was pared by 3 bases and J by 5 bases, with 7 bases of the junction left unmatched. The CDR3 DNA reads TGTGCCAGCAGTTTTTGGCGGGGGGGTTCCGAGACCCAGTACTTC. Its protein is CASSFWRGGSETQYF.

The V and J genes are TRBV2 and TRBJ2-5; D remains ambiguous. Per the germline V gene, CDR1 is SNHLY and CDR2 is FYNNEI. This CDR3 is 11 amino acids long. Trimming left V 7 bases short and J 6 bases short, with 9 bases between. In nucleotides, the CDR3 is TGTGCCAGCATCCCCGAGAAGACCCAGTACTTC. It encodes CASIPEKTQYF.

The rearrangement links TRBV4-2 to TRBJ2-7; 10 positions agree with TRBD2. Germline V gene lookup returns CDR1 LGHNA and CDR2 YNFKEQ. With V trimmed by 5 bases and J by 3 bases, 7 bases remained unmatched. The CDR3 contains 15 residues. Here the CDR3 reads CASSSSGGLHYEQYF. The CDR3 region has the DNA TGTGCCAGCAGCAGTAGCGGGGGGTTACACTACGAGCAGTACTTC.

CDR3 in amino acids: CASSQGTSRRETQYF. DNA for the CDR3: TGTGCCAGCAGCCAAGGGACTTCCAGGAGGGAGACCCAGTACTTC. The rearrangement joins TRBV3-1 to TRBJ2-1; D is perhaps TRBD2 (5 bases). The DNA end is a closer match to TRBJ2-5, so the J assignment may be wrong. CDR3 length: 15 residues. Germline CDR1 reads LGHDT; CDR2 reads YNNKEL (reference sequence).

This chain uses TRBV20-1 with TRBJ2-5, with no clear D. The V gene's germline CDR1 is DFQATT and CDR2 SNEGSKA (reference sequence). V dropped 3 bases and J dropped 1 base, with 6 bases sitting between them. This CDR3 contains 12 residues. For the CDR3, the DNA is TGCAGTGCTAGGATGTTCCAAGAGACCCAGTACTTC. Its protein product is CSARMFQETQYF.

The rearrangement joins TRBV15 to TRBJ2-7; 10 nucleotides line up with TRBD1. The CDR3 extends over 17 amino acids. The germline V gene has CDR1 LNHNV and CDR2 YYDKDF (reference sequence). V dropped 1 base and J dropped 8; count of bases not matched to a gene: 14. The CDR3 DNA sequence: TGTGCCACCAGCAGAGGCCGAGGGACAGGGGAAACCAACAAGCAGTACTTC. Encoded protein: CATSRGRGTGETNKQYF.

This clonotype was recorded many times. V usage is TRBV7-2 and J usage is TRBJ1-1, with D perhaps matching TRBD1 (6 bases). Germline V gene lookup returns CDR1 SGHTA and CDR2 FQGNSA. CDR3 size: 14 residues. V lost 3 bases, J lost 1 base, and 9 bases lay in between. The CDR3 is CASSFNRENTEAFF. For the CDR3, the DNA is TGTGCCAGCAGCTTTAACAGGGAGAACACTGAAGCTTTCTTT.

The chain recombines TRBV14 with TRBJ2-5; D is unclear. Per germline, CDR1 SGHDN and CDR2 FVKESK. The CDR3 runs 14 residues. Between the trimmed V and J ends, which lost 0 bases and 4 bases, there was a span of 9 bases. The CDR3 DNA sequence: TGTGCCAGCAGCCAAGACTGGAGAGGAGAGACCCAGTACTTC. Its translation is CASSQDWRGETQYF.